This T cell receptor beta chain derives from a study of blood T cell repertoires in COVID-19. Overall study: In each case, the material was cDNA or gDNA derived from T cells, B-cell-depleted T cells, or PBMCs.

Enrollees, 18 to 89 years old, lived in fewer than 25 US areas. Method: immunoSEQ multiplex PCR; TCRdb's copy keeps in-frame clones and lacks some. In the table there are approximately 300,000 clones, 87% of which are singletons. V trimming: 2 bases; J trimming: 7 bases; junction bases outside the gene matches: 7. Germline V CDR1 and CDR2: MGHDK, SYGVNS. CDR3 size: 15 residues. This clonotype was obtained from a woman in her 30s who had recovered from COVID-19. The V call is TRBV25-1, the J call TRBJ2-2; TRBD1 matches 7 bases. The sample was PBMCs or T cells enriched from blood (not recorded which). CDR3 sequence: CASSESDRDYGELFF. The CDR3 DNA is TGTGCCAGCAGTGAAAGCGACAGGGATTACGGGGAGCTGTTTTTT.